This TCR beta chain was recovered during a study of PD-1 blockade in classical Hodgkin lymphoma. Every patient relapsed after autologous stem cell transplantation, and brentuximab vedotin exposure varied. The CDR3 runs to 16 residues. V trimming: 4 bases; J trimming: 5 bases; junction bases outside the gene matches: 14. The germline V gene encodes CDR1 MGHRA and CDR2 YSYEKL. TCRdb's copy holds only in-frame clones and misses some; the assay was immunoSEQ multiplex PCR. Of 90,000 to 95,000 clones in the sample, roughly 87% were seen once. The sample consisted of peripheral blood mononuclear cells (PBMCs), taken before the second cycle of nivolumab. J is TRBJ2-7 and V is TRBV4-1; TRBD2 aligns across 7 bases. The sequence derives from a human donor with classical Hodgkin lymphoma. Here the CDR3 reads CASSLVRGRVAHEQYF. CDR3 DNA sequence: TGCGCCAGCAGCCTCGTCCGGGGGAGGGTTGCCCACGAGCAGTACTTC.